The source of this TCR beta chain is a study of blood T cell repertoires in COVID-19. About the research overall: Whether acute or convalescent, the COVID-19 samples came from the United States, Italy and Spain. The analysed material was cDNA or gDNA that came from T cells, B-cell-depleted T cells, or PBMCs.

In the study's own analysis: Amplification of reference gene primers provided the estimated nucleated cell counts. Sequenced by immunoSEQ multiplex PCR; TCRdb stores in-frame clones only, minus some. Clone size and V and J calls were adopted from that table, with D and trimming inferred from the DNA. Here the sample spans about 400,000 clones, more than 70% being singletons. With V trimmed by 4 bases and J by 9 bases, 6 bases remained unmatched. Germline lookup yields CDR1 MNHEY and CDR2 SMNVEV (reference sequence). This CDR3 is built from 13 residues. This chain uses TRBV27 with TRBJ2-5, with TRBD2 identical over 9 bases. The receptor's source is a middle-aged man with acute or convalescent COVID-19. Sequenced input: peripheral blood. CDR3: CASSYSGGMPQYF. CDR3 nucleotide sequence: TGTGCCAGCAGTTACAGCGGGGGGATGCCCCAGTACTTC.